This TCR beta chain was obtained from a study of shared clonotypes between healthy human individuals. The V end lost 2 bases, the J end lost 2 bases, and 9 bases lay between the germline ends. CDR1 is SQVTM, CDR2 ANQGSEA, per germline. The CDR3 has 14 amino acids. Original processing methods: Filtering differed, since immunoSEQ gave only junction sequences and no quality scores. Here immunoSEQ multiplex PCR was the method, and the copy in TCRdb shows in-frame clones only, minus some. D and trimming were read from the DNA, whereas the V and J calls and clone size are those reported in that table. The sample lists some 2,500,000 clones; more than 85% were seen once.

Sequencing used naive CD4+ T cells from PBMCs. Regarding subset: CD45RA+ positively selected. The gene calls are TRBV29-1 and TRBJ2-2, with a weak D call TRBD1 (5 bases). The sequence derives from a man younger than 35 in good health. Some clones in this sample may be carry-over from other donors' samples. CDR3 region: CSVEQGSNTGELFF. The CDR3 DNA reads TGCAGCGTTGAACAGGGAAGCAACACCGGGGAGCTGTTTTTT.